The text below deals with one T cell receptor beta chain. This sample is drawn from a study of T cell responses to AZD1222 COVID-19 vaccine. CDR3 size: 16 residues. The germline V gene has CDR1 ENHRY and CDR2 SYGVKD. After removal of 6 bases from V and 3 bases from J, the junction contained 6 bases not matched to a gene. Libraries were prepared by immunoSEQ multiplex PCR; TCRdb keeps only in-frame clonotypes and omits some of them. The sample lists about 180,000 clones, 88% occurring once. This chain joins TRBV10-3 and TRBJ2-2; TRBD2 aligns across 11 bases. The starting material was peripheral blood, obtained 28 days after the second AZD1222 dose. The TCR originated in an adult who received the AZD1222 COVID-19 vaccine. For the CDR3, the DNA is TGTGCCATCAGGGCTAGCGGGAGGCCCGACACCGGGGAGCTGTTTTTT. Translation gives CAIRASGRPDTGELFF.